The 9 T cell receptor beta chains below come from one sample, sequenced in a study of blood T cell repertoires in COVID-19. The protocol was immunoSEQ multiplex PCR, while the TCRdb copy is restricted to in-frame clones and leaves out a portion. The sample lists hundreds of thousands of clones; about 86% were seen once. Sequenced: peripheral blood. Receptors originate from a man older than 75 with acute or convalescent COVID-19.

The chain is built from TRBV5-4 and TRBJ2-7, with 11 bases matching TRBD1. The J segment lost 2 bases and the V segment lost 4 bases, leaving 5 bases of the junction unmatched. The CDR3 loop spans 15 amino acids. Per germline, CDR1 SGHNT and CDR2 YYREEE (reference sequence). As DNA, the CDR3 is TGTGCCAGCAGCCGTCCGGGACAGGGGGCCTACGAGCAGTACTTC. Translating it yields CASSRPGQGAYEQYF.

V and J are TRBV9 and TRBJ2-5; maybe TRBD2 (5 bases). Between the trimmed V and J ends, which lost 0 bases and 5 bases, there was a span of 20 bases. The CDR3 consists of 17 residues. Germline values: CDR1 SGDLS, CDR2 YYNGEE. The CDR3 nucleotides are TGTGCCAGCAGCGTAGGCCCACGGACTGACCGTAGCGAGACCCAGTACTTC. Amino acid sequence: CASSVGPRTDRSETQYF.

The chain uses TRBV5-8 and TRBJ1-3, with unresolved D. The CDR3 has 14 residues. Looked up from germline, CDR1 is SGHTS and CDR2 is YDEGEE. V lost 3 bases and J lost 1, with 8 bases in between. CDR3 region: CASSSTISGNTIYF. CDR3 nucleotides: TGTGCCAGCAGCTCGACAATTTCTGGAAACACCATATATTTT.

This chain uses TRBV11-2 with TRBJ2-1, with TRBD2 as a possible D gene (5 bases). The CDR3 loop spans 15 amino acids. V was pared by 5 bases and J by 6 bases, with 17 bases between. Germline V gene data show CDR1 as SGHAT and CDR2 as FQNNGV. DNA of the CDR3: TGTGCCAGCAGCAGGACCCGGGATTTCACCAATGAGCAGTTCTTC. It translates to CASSRTRDFTNEQFF.

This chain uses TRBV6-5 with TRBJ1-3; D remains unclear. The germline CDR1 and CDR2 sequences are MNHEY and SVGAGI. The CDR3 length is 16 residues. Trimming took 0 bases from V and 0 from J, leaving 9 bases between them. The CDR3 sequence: CASSYSRPGSGNTIYF. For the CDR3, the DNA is TGTGCCAGCAGTTACTCGAGACCGGGCTCTGGAAACACCATATATTTT.

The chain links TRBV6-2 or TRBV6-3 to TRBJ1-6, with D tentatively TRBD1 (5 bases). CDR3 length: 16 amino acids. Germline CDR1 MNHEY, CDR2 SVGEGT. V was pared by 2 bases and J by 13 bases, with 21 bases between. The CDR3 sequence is CASSYLGRDDGMPLHF. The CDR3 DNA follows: TGTGCCAGCAGTTACCTCGGGCGGGACGACGGAATGCCCCTCCACTTT.

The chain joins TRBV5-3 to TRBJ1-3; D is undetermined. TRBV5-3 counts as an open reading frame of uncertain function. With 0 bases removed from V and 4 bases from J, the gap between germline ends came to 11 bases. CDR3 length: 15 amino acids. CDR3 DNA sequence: TGTGCCAGAAGCTTGGGGGAGGAGGGAGGAAACACCATATATTTT. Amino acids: CARSLGEEGGNTIYF.

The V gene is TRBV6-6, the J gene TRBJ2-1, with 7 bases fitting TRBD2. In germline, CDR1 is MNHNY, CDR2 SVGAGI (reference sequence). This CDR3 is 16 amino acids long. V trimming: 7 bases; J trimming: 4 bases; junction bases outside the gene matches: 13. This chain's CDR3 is CASIYEGGIGYNEQFF. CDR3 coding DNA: TGTGCCAGCATCTACGAGGGAGGGATTGGGTACAATGAGCAGTTCTTC.

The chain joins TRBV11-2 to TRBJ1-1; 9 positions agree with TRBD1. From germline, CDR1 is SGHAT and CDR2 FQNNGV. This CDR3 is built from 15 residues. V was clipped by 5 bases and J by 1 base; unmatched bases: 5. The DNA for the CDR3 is TGTGCCAGCAGCCTCGGACAGGGGTGGAACACTGAAGCTTTCTTT. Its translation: CASSLGQGWNTEAFF. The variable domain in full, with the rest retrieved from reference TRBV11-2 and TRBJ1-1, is EAGVAQSPRYKIIEKRQSVAFWCNPISGHATLYWYQQILGQGPKLLIQFQNNGVVDDSQLPKDRFSAERLKGVDSTLKIQPAKLEDSAVYLCASSLGQGWNTEAFFGQGTRLTVV.